The 18 T cell receptor beta chains listed next were all sequenced from one sample in a study of T cell repertoires in cytomegalovirus infection (dated by TCRdb to between 2018 and 2021). The run used an Illumina HiSeq 1500. Using fastp at Q25 and MiXCR, TCRdb reprocessed the public reads and kept productive beta chains. Identical CDR3 proteins give one entry, which carries the most common genes and DNA. In all, the sample holds some 250,000 distinct CDR3 sequences, and roughly 10% of those were seen once. The top ten constitute around 15% of the sample. Material for sequencing was PBMCs. The receptors come from a human donor in good health (CMV status not recorded). Some clones in this sample may be carry-over from other donors' samples.

The chain couples TRBV5-1 to TRBJ1-1, with D maybe TRBD1 (5 bases). V was trimmed by 4 bases and J by 4 bases, leaving 14 bases between them. Germline V gene data show CDR1 as SGHRS and CDR2 as YFSETQ. The CDR3 extends over 14 amino acids. CDR3 nucleotide sequence: TGCGCCAGCAGCCATCGCCCGGGGGGCACTGAAGCTTTCTTT. This codes for CASSHRPGGTEAFF. Drawing the rest from reference TRBV5-1 and TRBJ1-1, the complete variable domain is KAGVTQTPRYLIKTRGQQVTLSCSPISGHRSVSWYQQTPGQGLQFLFEYFSETQRNKGNFPGRFSGRQFSNSRSEMNVSTLELGDSALYLCASSHRPGGTEAFFGQGTRLTVV.

The J gene is TRBJ1-1, the V gene TRBV30; D gene ambiguous. From germline, CDR1 is GTSNPN and CDR2 SVGIG (reference sequence). The ends were cut back, 0 bases at V and 1 base at J, with 6 bases in the middle. CDR3 length: 13 residues. CDR3 in amino acids: CAWSVAGNTEAFF. Written as DNA, the CDR3 is TGTGCCTGGAGTGTGGCGGGGAACACTGAAGCTTTCTTT.

This chain joins TRBV14 and TRBJ2-1, with 9 bases that match TRBD2. The V segment lost 3 bases and the J segment 6 bases; nucleotides outside the gene matches: 6. From germline, CDR1 is SGHDN and CDR2 FVKESK. The CDR3 is 15 amino acids. The CDR3 sequence is CASSQRAGGLNEQFF. The CDR3 nucleotides are TGTGCCAGCAGCCAGCGGGCGGGGGGGCTCAATGAGCAGTTCTTC. The whole variable domain, remainder taken from reference TRBV14 and TRBJ2-1, is EAGVTQFPSHSVIEKGQTVTLRCDPISGHDNLYWYRRVMGKEIKFLLHFVKESKQDESGMPNNRFLAERTGGTYSTLKVQPAELEDSGVYFCASSQRAGGLNEQFFGPGTRLTVL.

This clonotype has ten or more counts. The rearrangement links TRBV7-2 to TRBJ2-7; maybe TRBD1 (5 bases). This CDR3 has 13 amino acids. CDR1 and CDR2 from the germline V gene are SGHTA and FQGNSA. Trimming removed 4 bases from V and 4 bases from J, with 11 bases in between. The CDR3 reads CASSYPTAYEQYF. CDR3 in DNA: TGTGCCAGCAGCTACCCGACAGCTTACGAGCAGTACTTC.

This clonotype was detected only a few times. The chain carries TRBV20-1 and TRBJ2-5, with D possibly being TRBD2 (6 bases). The CDR3 loop spans 14 amino acids. Trimming took off 0 bases at V and 1 base at J, with 9 bases between the two ends. Germline lookup yields CDR1 DFQATT and CDR2 SNEGSKA (reference sequence). Here the CDR3 reads CSARDWRGQETQYF. The CDR3 DNA reads as TGCAGTGCTAGAGATTGGAGGGGCCAAGAGACCCAGTACTTC.

For the CDR3, the DNA is TGTGCCAGTAGGACGACAGGGTTGGAAAGAAATCAGCCCCAGCATTTT. This codes for CASRTTGLERNQPQHF. The rearrangement uses TRBV19 and TRBJ1-5; 7 positions match TRBD1. This CDR3 contains 16 residues. Trimming cost V 6 bases and J 4 bases; bases outside gene matches: 12. From germline, CDR1 is LNHDA and CDR2 SQIVND (reference sequence).

This clonotype has ten or more counts. The chain has TRBV7-2 and TRBJ1-1; D is uncertain. The CDR3 is 14 residues long. From germline, CDR1 is SGHTA and CDR2 FQGNSA. V gave up 8 bases and J gave up 2 bases, with 15 bases separating them. Written as DNA, the CDR3 is TGTGCCAGCGTTAGGGATCGAGTTAACACTGAAGCTTTCTTT. This codes for CASVRDRVNTEAFF.

This chain connects TRBV7-9 to TRBJ1-2, with 7 positions matching TRBD1. The V gene end was trimmed by 5 bases and the J gene end by 7 bases; junction bases not matched to a gene: 7. Germline lookup yields CDR1 SEHNR and CDR2 FQNEAQ (reference sequence). The CDR3 has 13 amino acids. In DNA form, the CDR3 reads TGTGCCAGCAGCCGAGACACAGGGGTTGGCTACACCTTC. Translation gives CASSRDTGVGYTF.

There are many counts of this clonotype. The rearrangement uses TRBV7-2 and TRBJ1-1; a possible D gene is TRBD1 (6 bases). With 5 bases removed from V and 4 bases from J, the gap between germline ends came to 14 bases. This CDR3 is 14 amino acids long. Germline V gene lookup returns CDR1 SGHTA and CDR2 FQGNSA. As DNA, the CDR3 is TGTGCCAGCAGCCATCCAAGAGGGGGCACTGAAGCTTTCTTT. Translation gives CASSHPRGGTEAFF. Full variable domain (remainder filled in from reference TRBV7-2 and TRBJ1-1): GAGVSQSPSNKVTEKGKDVELRCDPISGHTALYWYRQSLGQGLEFLIYFQGNSAPDKSGLPSDRFSAERTGGSVSTLTIQRTQQEDSAVYLCASSHPRGGTEAFFGQGTRLTVV.

This clonotype was seen ten or more times. The chain carries TRBV30 and TRBJ2-7; 7 nucleotides line up with TRBD1. The trim removed 7 bases at V and 2 bases at J, leaving 8 bases unmatched. Germline assignment: CDR1 GTSNPN and CDR2 SVGIG (reference sequence). This CDR3 spans 13 amino acids. The CDR3 nucleotides read TGTGCCTTGAACAGGGGAACACCCTACGAGCAGTACTTC. Encoded protein: CALNRGTPYEQYF.

This clonotype was detected many times. The V gene is TRBV7-2, the J gene TRBJ2-1; 7 bases are shared with TRBD1. After removal of 1 base from V and 9 bases from J, the junction contained 9 bases not matched to a gene. Germline loops: CDR1 SGHTA, CDR2 FQGNSA. CDR3 length equals 15 residues. In DNA form, the CDR3 reads TGTGCCAGCAGCTTAGGACAGGGTCGGTCAATTGAGCAGTTCTTC. Amino acid sequence: CASSLGQGRSIEQFF.

This clonotype showed up just a few times. The J gene is TRBJ2-1, the V gene TRBV28, with D perhaps matching TRBD2 (6 bases). Trimming took 5 bases from V and 3 from J, leaving 14 bases between them. CDR3 length: 15 amino acids. Germline V lookup: CDR1 MDHEN, CDR2 SYDVKM. CDR3 amino acids: CASSEPGTFYNEQFF. The CDR3 nucleotides are TGTGCCAGCAGTGAACCCGGGACTTTCTACAATGAGCAGTTCTTC.

This clonotype was observed many times. The chain combines TRBV19 with TRBJ1-1; TRBD1 aligns across 8 bases. In germline, CDR1 is LNHDA, CDR2 SQIVND (reference sequence). The CDR3 spans 14 residues. J lost 4 bases, V lost 6 bases, and 7 bases had no gene match. The chain's CDR3 is CASRRTGRGTEAFF. The CDR3 DNA is TGTGCCAGTAGGAGGACAGGGAGAGGCACTGAAGCTTTCTTT. The full variable domain, in which reference TRBV19 and TRBJ1-1 provide the parts outside the CDR3, is DGGITQSPKYLFRKEGQNVTLSCEQNLNHDAMYWYRQDPGQGLRLIYYSQIVNDFQKGDIAEGYSVSREKKESFPLTVTSAQKNPTAFYLCASRRTGRGTEAFFGQGTRLTVV.

The chain uses TRBV19 and TRBJ1-2, with D possibly TRBD1 on 6 matching bases. CDR3 length: 15 amino acids. The germline CDR1 and CDR2 sequences are LNHDA and SQIVND (reference sequence). V was shortened by 9 bases and J by 4 bases, with 21 bases between the two germline ends. This chain's CDR3 is CASNLDGGSSYGYTF. CDR3 in DNA: TGTGCCAGCAATTTGGATGGGGGCTCAAGCTATGGCTACACCTTC. Filled out from reference TRBV19 and TRBJ1-2, the complete variable domain reads DGGITQSPKYLFRKEGQNVTLSCEQNLNHDAMYWYRQDPGQGLRLIYYSQIVNDFQKGDIAEGYSVSREKKESFPLTVTSAQKNPTAFYLCASNLDGGSSYGYTFGSGTRLTVV.

Regarding this clonotype: One junction end does not reproduce the germline sequence, and a read error may be involved. The chain is built from TRBV7-9 and TRBJ2-1; D is undetermined. The CDR3 is 16 amino acids. Germline CDR1 and CDR2: SEHNR and FQNEAQ (reference sequence). CDR3 nucleotides: TGTGCCAGTCCCCTCGCGGACCCATCCTCCTACGATGAGCAGTTCTTC. This codes for CASPLADPSSYDEQFF.

V gene TRBV20-1 combines with J gene TRBJ2-1, with 8 bases identical to TRBD1. In germline, CDR1 is DFQATT, CDR2 SNEGSKA (reference sequence). The CDR3 consists of 15 residues. The V gene end was trimmed by 5 bases and the J gene end by 3 bases; junction bases not matched to a gene: 9. This CDR3 reads CSARTGKKIYNEQFF. The CDR3 DNA sequence: TGCAGTGCTCGGACAGGGAAAAAGATCTACAATGAGCAGTTCTTC.

As for this clonotype: The junction departs from the called germline gene at one end, perhaps through a read error. The chain joins TRBV6-2 or TRBV6-3 to TRBJ2-7; D perhaps matches TRBD1 (6 bases). The germline V gene has CDR1 MNHEY and CDR2 SVGEGT. This CDR3 is 12 amino acids long. DNA for the CDR3: TGTGCCAGCAGTTACCCTCCTCGACAGGCCAGCTTC. Encoded protein: CASSYPPRQASF.

The gene calls are TRBV5-1 and TRBJ2-2; possibly TRBD1 or TRBD2 for D (5 bases each). Trimming removed 5 bases from V and 2 bases from J, with 13 bases in between. The germline gives CDR1 SGHRS, CDR2 YFSETQ. This CDR3 region has 15 residues. For the CDR3, the DNA is TGCGCCAGCAGGAGCCCCGGGACCAACACCGGGGAGCTGTTTTTT. Protein product: CASRSPGTNTGELFF.